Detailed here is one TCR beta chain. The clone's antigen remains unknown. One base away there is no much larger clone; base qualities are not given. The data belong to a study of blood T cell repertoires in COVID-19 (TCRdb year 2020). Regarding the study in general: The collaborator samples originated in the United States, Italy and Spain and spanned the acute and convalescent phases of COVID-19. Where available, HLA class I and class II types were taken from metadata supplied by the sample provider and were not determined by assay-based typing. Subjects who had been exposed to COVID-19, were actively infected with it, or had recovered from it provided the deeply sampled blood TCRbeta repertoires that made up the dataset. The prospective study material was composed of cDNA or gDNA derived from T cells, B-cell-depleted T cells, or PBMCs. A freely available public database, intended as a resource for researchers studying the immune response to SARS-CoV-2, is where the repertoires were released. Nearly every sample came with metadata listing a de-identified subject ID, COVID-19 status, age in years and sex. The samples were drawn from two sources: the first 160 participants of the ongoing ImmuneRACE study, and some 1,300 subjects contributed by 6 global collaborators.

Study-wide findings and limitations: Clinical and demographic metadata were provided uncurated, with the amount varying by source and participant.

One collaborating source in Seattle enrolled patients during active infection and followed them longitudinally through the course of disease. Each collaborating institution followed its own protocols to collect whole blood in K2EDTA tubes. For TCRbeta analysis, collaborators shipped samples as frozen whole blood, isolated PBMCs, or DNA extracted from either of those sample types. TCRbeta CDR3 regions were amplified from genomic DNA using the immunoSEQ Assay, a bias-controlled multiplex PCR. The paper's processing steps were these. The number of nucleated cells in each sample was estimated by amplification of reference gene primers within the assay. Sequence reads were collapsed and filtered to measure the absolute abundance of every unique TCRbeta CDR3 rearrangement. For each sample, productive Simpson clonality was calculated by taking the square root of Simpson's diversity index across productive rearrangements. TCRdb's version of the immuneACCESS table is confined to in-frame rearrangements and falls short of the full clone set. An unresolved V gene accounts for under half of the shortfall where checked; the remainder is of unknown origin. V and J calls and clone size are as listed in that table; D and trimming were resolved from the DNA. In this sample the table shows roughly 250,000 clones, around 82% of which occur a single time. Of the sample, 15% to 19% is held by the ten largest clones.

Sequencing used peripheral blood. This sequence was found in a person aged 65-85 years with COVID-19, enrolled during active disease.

The DNA reads TGTGCCAGCAGTAAGTGGGAGGCCAGCTCTGGAAACACCATATATTTT. This codes for CASSKWEASSGNTIYF. The sequence joins TRBV28 to TRBJ1-3, with the D gene call left open. The germline V gene supplies CDR1 MDHEN and CDR2 SYDVKM. The CDR3 holds 16 amino acids from the cysteine to the phenylalanine. Left in the record is the CDR3 DNA by itself, 48 bases read in frame from the first base. V and J lose 5 bases and 0 bases, and a span of 14 bases separates them.